Listed below are T cell receptor beta chains from one sample, sequenced in a study of glioma-infiltrating T cells after dendritic cell vaccination. This table comes from immunoSEQ multiplex PCR, and its TCRdb copy is limited to in-frame clones, with some not included. The table records about 76,000 clones, around 86% of them present only once. Sample: blood, taken after dendritic cell vaccination. The receptors come from a human donor with glioblastoma. Both conserved end residues are part of each CDR3. The D gene is left open where the match is weak. Some rows have no size entry. The others give once, few or many, or a class for an expanded clone.

J,D,V,size,CDR3,DNA
TRBJ1-2,TRBD1,TRBV4-1,NA,CASSQVHRGDGYTF,TGCGCCAGCAGCCAAGTTCACAGGGGCGATGGCTACACCTTC
TRBJ1-1,NA,TRBV12-5,NA,CASGLVGAGQPSKAFF,TGTGCTAGTGGTTTGGTAGGAGCAGGGCAACCGTCAAAAGCTTTCTTT
TRBJ2-7,TRBD1,TRBV14,NA,CASSQDRGPYYEEQYF,TGTGCCAGCAGCCAAGACAGGGGGCCCTATTATGAGGAGCAGTACTTC
TRBJ1-1,NA,TRBV9,NA,CASSVGGPVGVTEAFF,TGTGCCAGCAGCGTCGGGGGGCCGGTCGGGGTGACTGAAGCTTTCTTT
TRBJ2-7,TRBD1,TRBV2,NA,CAVPGQGVYEQYF,TGTGCCGTGCCCGGACAGGGGGTCTACGAGCAGTACTTC
TRBJ2-7,NA,TRBV29-1,NA,CSVEEGALGYEQYF,TGCAGCGTTGAGGAGGGCGCTTTAGGATACGAGCAGTACTTC
TRBJ1-5,TRBD1,TRBV13,NA,CASSFSGQGTPQHF,TGTGCCAGCAGCTTCTCGGGACAGGGGACGCCCCAGCATTTT
TRBJ2-1,TRBD2,TRBV2,few,CASTEEVAGYNEQFF,TGTGCCAGCACTGAGGAGGTAGCGGGGTACAATGAGCAGTTCTTC
TRBJ2-2,NA,TRBV19,NA,CASSMGLANTGELFF,TGTGCCAGTAGTATGGGACTCGCAAACACCGGGGAGCTGTTTTTT
TRBJ1-4,NA,TRBV6-5,once,CASSYSVGSWNEKLFF,TGTGCCAGCAGTTACTCGGTGGGCAGTTGGAATGAAAAACTGTTTTTT
TRBJ1-2,NA,TRBV6-1,NA,CASRPQTYYGYTF,TGTGCCAGCAGACCGCAGACTTACTATGGCTACACCTTC
TRBJ1-5,NA,TRBV5-1,NA,CASSPLPSGGSQPQHF,TGCGCCAGCAGCCCCTTACCGAGCGGCGGAAGTCAGCCCCAGCATTTT
TRBJ2-4,NA,TRBV6-5,NA,CASSSLGSGDFQYF,TGTGCCAGCAGTTCGCTTGGGTCGGGTGACTTTCAGTACTTC
TRBJ2-1,NA,TRBV6-6,NA,CASSRAGALNEQFF,TGTGCCAGCAGTCGTGCGGGGGCGCTCAATGAGCAGTTCTTC
TRBJ2-7,NA,TRBV11-3,NA,CASSFGGEQYF,TGTGCCAGCAGCTTTGGGGGGGAGCAGTACTTC
TRBJ1-1,NA,TRBV19,NA,CASSGGGRDTEAFF,TGTGCCAGTAGTGGGGGCGGGAGGGACACTGAAGCTTTCTTT
TRBJ2-7,TRBD1,TRBV5-1,NA,CASSLLTGQGQQYF,TGCGCCAGCAGCTTATTAACCGGACAGGGCCAGCAGTACTTC
TRBJ2-2,NA,TRBV4-1,NA,CASSIRQDNTGELFF,TGCGCCAGCAGCATTCGACAAGATAACACCGGGGAGCTGTTTTTT
TRBJ2-5,NA,TRBV6-5,NA,CASSYIGAGETQYF,TGTGCCAGCAGTTACATAGGGGCCGGGGAGACCCAGTACTTC
TRBJ1-1,NA,TRBV2,medium-sized,CASSDQAQPNTEAFF,TGTGCCAGCAGTGATCAGGCACAGCCTAACACTGAAGCTTTCTTT
TRBJ1-4,NA,TRBV7-9,NA,CASSFTSGGNEKLFF,TGTGCCAGCAGCTTTACCAGCGGGGGGAATGAAAAACTGTTTTTT
TRBJ1-2,NA,TRBV6-5,NA,CASSYSASAGNYGYTF,TGTGCCAGCAGTTACTCCGCCTCAGCGGGCAACTATGGCTACACCTTC